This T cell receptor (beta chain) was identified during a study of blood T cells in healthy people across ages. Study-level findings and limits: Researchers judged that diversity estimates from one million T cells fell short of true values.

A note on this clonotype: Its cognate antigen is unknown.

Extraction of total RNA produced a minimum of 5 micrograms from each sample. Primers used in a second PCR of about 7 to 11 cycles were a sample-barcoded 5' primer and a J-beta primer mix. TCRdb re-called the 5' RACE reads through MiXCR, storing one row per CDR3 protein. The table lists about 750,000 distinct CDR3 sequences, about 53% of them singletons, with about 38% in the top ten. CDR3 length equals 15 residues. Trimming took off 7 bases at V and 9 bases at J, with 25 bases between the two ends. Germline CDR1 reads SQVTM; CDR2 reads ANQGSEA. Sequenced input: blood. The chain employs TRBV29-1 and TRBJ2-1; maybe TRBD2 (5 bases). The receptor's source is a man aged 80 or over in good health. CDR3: CSAGTPTLVSGEQFF. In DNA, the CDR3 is TGCAGCGCCGGAACACCTACACTAGTTTCGGGTGAGCAGTTCTTC.